A single sample is the source of the 23 T cell receptor beta chains below, sequenced in a study of blood T cell repertoires in COVID-19. Clones were read by immunoSEQ multiplex PCR, and TCRdb kept only the in-frame ones, dropping some. The sample lists 250,000 to 300,000 clones, 75% to 90% occurring once. The sequencing sample was made of PBMCs or T cells enriched from blood (not recorded which). These receptors originate from a woman aged 40 to 50 who had recovered from COVID-19.

CDR3 amino acids: CASSESGSGRGGEQFF. CDR3 DNA sequence: TGCGCCAGCAGTGAGTCGGGTAGCGGGAGAGGGGGTGAGCAGTTCTTC. The chain combines TRBV10-1 with TRBJ2-1, with 9 bases lining up with TRBD2. The V and J ends lost 0 bases and 9 bases, in that order; junction bases with no gene match: 9. The CDR3 is made up of 16 amino acids. The germline gives CDR1 WNHNN, CDR2 SYGVQD (reference sequence).

The chain has TRBV5-1 and TRBJ2-6; TRBD1 aligns across 7 bases. Germline V gene lookup returns CDR1 SGHRS and CDR2 YFSETQ. The junction had 1 base not matched to a gene; V was cut back by 3 bases and J by 1 base. The CDR3 contains 15 residues. The CDR3 loop reads CASSSRGSGANVLTF. CDR3 sequence (DNA): TGCGCCAGCAGCTCCAGGGGGTCTGGGGCCAACGTCCTGACTTTC.

The rearrangement joins TRBV5-5 to TRBJ2-2; 9 bases map to TRBD2. Trimming cost V 3 bases and J 6 bases; bases outside gene matches: 9. The CDR3 is 16 amino acids. From germline, CDR1 is SGHKS and CDR2 YYEKEE (reference sequence). The CDR3 nucleotides are TGTGCCAGCAGCTCAATACGAGCGGGGGGCCCCGGGGAGCTGTTTTTT. It codes for CASSSIRAGGPGELFF.

Concerning this clone itself: Other DNA sequences of this sample code for an identical CDR3. The V call is TRBV7-9, the J call TRBJ1-1; the match to TRBD1 covers 8 bases. Germline-derived CDR1 and CDR2 are SEHNR and FQNEAQ (reference sequence). The CDR3 is made up of 14 amino acids. Trimming removed 4 bases from V and 2 bases from J; junction bases left unmatched: 3. The CDR3 DNA follows: TGTGCCAGCAGCTCGGGACAGGCAAACACTGAAGCTTTCTTT. Translating gives CASSSGQANTEAFF. The full variable domain, its missing parts supplied by reference TRBV7-9 and TRBJ1-1, is DTGVSQNPRHKITKRGQNVTFRCDPISEHNRLYWYRQTLGQGPEFLTYFQNEAQLEKSRLLSDRFSAERPKGSFSTLEIQRTEQGDSAMYLCASSSGQANTEAFFGQGTRLTVV.

The rearrangement links TRBV25-1 to TRBJ1-2, with 7 bases identical to TRBD1. Germline V gene lookup returns CDR1 MGHDK and CDR2 SYGVNS. The CDR3 has 14 residues. With 7 bases clipped from V and 4 bases from J, the junction kept 9 bases outside the gene matches. This CDR3 is CASTPTGLFYGYTF. The CDR3, as DNA: TGTGCCAGCACTCCGACAGGGCTTTTCTATGGCTACACCTTC.

The CDR3 DNA sequence: TGTGCCAGCAGTTCTCGACACACAGATACGCAGTATTTT. Protein product: CASSSRHTDTQYF. The genes are TRBV6-5 and TRBJ2-3; no clear D. Germline values: CDR1 MNHEY, CDR2 SVGAGI. This CDR3 has 13 residues. V dropped 4 bases and J dropped 2 bases, with 7 bases sitting between them.

With respect to this clone: This sample includes further DNA sequences coding for the same CDR3. V usage is TRBV18 and J usage is TRBJ1-2; weak D call: TRBD1 (5 bases). CDR3 length: 13 amino acids. Germline V gene data show CDR1 as KGHSH and CDR2 as LQKENI. V was clipped by 4 bases and J by 2 bases, with 8 bases between them. The CDR3 coding sequence is TGTGCCAGCTCACTGGACACGAACTATGGCTACACCTTC. Translation gives CASSLDTNYGYTF.

The chain links TRBV21-1 to TRBJ2-3; TRBD2, as called in the table, went unchecked against the DNA. TRBV21-1 is a pseudogene segment. This CDR3 region has 18 residues. In nucleotides, the CDR3 is TGTGCCAGCAGCAAAGCTCGGACTAGCGGGAACGTCACAGATACGCAGTATTTT. It yields the protein CASSKARTSGNVTDTQYF.

The chain couples TRBV9 to TRBJ2-2; D is perhaps TRBD2 (6 bases). The CDR3 consists of 16 residues. In germline, CDR1 is SGDLS, CDR2 YYNGEE. Trimming removed 3 bases from V and 6 bases from J, with 18 bases in between. The CDR3 sequence: CASSAASGGLAGELFF. The DNA for the CDR3 is TGTGCCAGCAGCGCCGCCTCTGGGGGGTTGGCCGGGGAGCTGTTTTTT.

The chain employs TRBV5-1 and TRBJ1-3, with TRBD1 identical over 10 bases. Germline CDR1 reads SGHRS; CDR2 reads YFSETQ. V lost 4 bases to trimming and J lost 0 bases; unmatched junction nucleotides: 4. The CDR3 has 16 amino acids. The DNA for the CDR3 is TGCGCCAGCAGCGTTGGGACAGGGGACTCTGGAAACACCATATATTTT. Translated: CASSVGTGDSGNTIYF.

The rearrangement joins TRBV10-2 to TRBJ2-1; no firm D call. The CDR3 length is 13 residues. Per the germline V gene, CDR1 is WSHSY and CDR2 is SAAADI. The V and J ends lost 4 bases and 6 bases respectively, with 10 bases between them. CDR3 amino acids: CASSGSAGNEQFF. The CDR3 DNA is TGCGCCAGCAGTGGGTCTGCCGGCAATGAGCAGTTCTTC.

The chain is built from TRBV6-5 and TRBJ1-1; D is ambiguous. This CDR3 is built from 15 residues. Trimming shortened V by 6 bases and J by 4 bases, and 18 bases separated the two germline ends. The germline V gene encodes CDR1 MNHEY and CDR2 SVGAGI. The CDR3 loop reads CASSPREGGRTEAFF. CDR3 DNA sequence: TGTGCCAGCAGCCCCCGTGAGGGTGGACGCACTGAAGCTTTCTTT.

The rearrangement uses TRBV7-9 and TRBJ2-7, with 13 bases matching TRBD2. Germline V gene data show CDR1 as SEHNR and CDR2 as FQNEAQ (reference sequence). This CDR3 contains 14 residues. V dropped 5 bases and J dropped 6; count of bases not matched to a gene: 4. CDR3 DNA: TGTGCCAGCAGCCTCGGACTAGCGGGAGTCGAGCAGTACTTC. This translates into CASSLGLAGVEQYF.

The chain is built from TRBV5-4 and TRBJ2-1; maybe TRBD2 (6 bases). The CDR3 consists of 14 residues. Looked up from germline, CDR1 is SGHNT and CDR2 is YYREEE (reference sequence). V lost 4 bases and J 6 bases, leaving 14 bases between the germline ends. The CDR3 protein is CASSPQTSVNEQFF. The CDR3 coding sequence is TGTGCCAGCAGCCCTCAGACTAGTGTCAATGAGCAGTTCTTC.

The chain combines TRBV11-2 with TRBJ2-1; 8 positions agree with TRBD2. With V trimmed by 5 bases and J by 8 bases, 20 bases remained unmatched. This CDR3 is built from 18 residues. Germline CDR1 is SGHAT and CDR2 is FQNNGV. The CDR3 reads CASSRLERRGGPRDEQFF. The CDR3 region has the DNA TGTGCCAGCAGCCGCTTGGAACGTCGCGGGGGGCCCCGGGATGAGCAGTTCTTC.

V and J are TRBV2 and TRBJ1-1; unclear D gene. The germline V gene has CDR1 SNHLY and CDR2 FYNNEI. The CDR3 runs 13 residues. Trimming shortened V by 2 bases and J by 12 bases, and 16 bases separated the two germline ends. The CDR3 DNA sequence: TGTGCCAGCAGTGAATACCTACAGCTCTTAACTTTCTTT. This gives the protein CASSEYLQLLTFF.

The chain recombines TRBV14 with TRBJ2-3; TRBD2 agrees at 13 bases. Germline-derived CDR1 and CDR2 are SGHDN and FVKESK. After removal of 3 bases from V and 3 bases from J, the junction contained 3 bases not matched to a gene. The CDR3 has 16 residues. DNA for the CDR3: TGTGCCAGCAGCCACCTGACTAGCGGGGGGACAGATACGCAGTATTTT. This codes for CASSHLTSGGTDTQYF.

This chain links TRBV7-9 with TRBJ1-1, with a possible D match to TRBD1 (6 bases). The CDR3 has 17 amino acids. V was cut by 1 base and J by 1 base, with 16 bases left in between. Germline CDR1 SEHNR, CDR2 FQNEAQ (reference sequence). CDR3 DNA sequence: TGTGCCAGCAGCTTAGAAGGGGGTGGGCGCGGGAACACTGAAGCTTTCTTT. This sequence encodes CASSLEGGGRGNTEAFF.

The chain joins TRBV11-2 to TRBJ2-5, with a possible D match to TRBD2 (7 bases). Deletions cut 5 bases from V and 2 bases from J, with 15 bases between. Germline V gene lookup returns CDR1 SGHAT and CDR2 FQNNGV. The CDR3 extends over 15 amino acids. The CDR3 region is CASSGQGTKQETQYF. CDR3 nucleotides: TGTGCCAGCAGCGGTCAGGGGACTAAACAAGAGACCCAGTACTTC.

The V and J genes are TRBV25-1 and TRBJ1-5; D perhaps matches TRBD1 (5 bases). V was pared by 8 bases and J by 5 bases, with 13 bases between. Germline-derived CDR1 and CDR2 are MGHDK and SYGVNS. CDR3 length: 13 residues. As DNA, the CDR3 is TGTGCCAGCTCCCCCCCGGGGGATCAGCCCCAGCATTTT. Translating it yields CASSPPGDQPQHF.

The chain is built from TRBV3-1 (or the pseudogene TRBV3-2) and TRBJ1-4, with TRBD1 matching 9 bases. There are 15 residues in the CDR3. From germline, CDR1 is LGHDT and CDR2 YNNKEL (reference sequence). V lost 3 bases and J lost 7; bases outside the gene matches: 6. CDR3 residues: CASSHGQGRGEKLFF. In DNA, the CDR3 is TGTGCCAGCAGCCATGGACAGGGGAGGGGTGAAAAACTGTTTTTT.

This chain joins TRBV19 and TRBJ2-2; D is possibly TRBD1 (5 bases). Germline CDR1 and CDR2: LNHDA and SQIVND (reference sequence). This CDR3 region has 15 residues. The V end lost 3 bases, the J end lost 2 bases, and 10 bases lay between the germline ends. This chain's CDR3 is CASSISQGNTGELFF. The CDR3 DNA reads as TGTGCCAGTAGTATCAGCCAGGGAAACACCGGGGAGCTGTTTTTT.

The genes are TRBV5-1 and TRBJ1-1, with D unresolved. The V and J ends lost 0 bases and 7 bases respectively, with 10 bases between them. The germline V gene encodes CDR1 SGHRS and CDR2 YFSETQ. CDR3 length equals 13 residues. DNA of the CDR3: TGCGCCAGCAGCTTGGGGGCAGGATTTGAAGCTTTCTTT. This codes for CASSLGAGFEAFF.